This T cell receptor (beta chain) was sequenced during a study of tumor and adjacent non-tumor tissue in lung cancer. Study background: The patients, approximately 9 men and roughly 5 women, were about 30 to 76 with stage I to III disease.

Three rounds of nested PCR, following a modified ARM-PCR protocol, produced the TCRbeta library. TCRdb re-called the multiplex PCR reads through MiXCR, storing one row per CDR3 protein. This table has some 99,000 distinct CDR3 sequences, about 61% appearing once. No cell sorting was done before RNA was extracted from the tissue. Distant lung tissue was collected more than 3 cm away from the tumor edge. This receptor was obtained from a man in his sixties with non-small cell lung cancer. Sequenced material: distant non-tumor lung tissue.

The CDR3 coding sequence is TGTGCCAGCAGTCCTCGGGCGGGTGACTACACCTTC. Translating gives CASSPRAGDYTF. The chain carries TRBV11-3 and TRBJ1-2; D remains ambiguous. This CDR3 comprises 12 residues. Deletions cut 6 bases from V and 10 bases from J, with 15 bases between. CDR1 SGHNT and CDR2 YENEEA come from the germline V gene.